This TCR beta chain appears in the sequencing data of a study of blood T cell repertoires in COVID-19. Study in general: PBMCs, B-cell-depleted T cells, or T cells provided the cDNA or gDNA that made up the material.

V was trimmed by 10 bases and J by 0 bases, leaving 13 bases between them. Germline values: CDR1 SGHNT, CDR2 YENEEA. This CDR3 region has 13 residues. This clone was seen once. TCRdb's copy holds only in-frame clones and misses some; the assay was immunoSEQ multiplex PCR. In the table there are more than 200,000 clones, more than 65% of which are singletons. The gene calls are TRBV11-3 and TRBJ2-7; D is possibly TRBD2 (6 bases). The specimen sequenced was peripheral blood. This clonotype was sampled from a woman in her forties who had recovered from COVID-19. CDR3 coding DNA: TGTGCCACCACCCACGGGAGCTCCTACGAGCAGTACTTC. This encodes CATTHGSSYEQYF.